This is a list of T cell receptor beta chains from one sample in a study of cytomegalovirus exposure and HLA in healthy donors. Sequencing used immunoSEQ multiplex PCR; TCRdb keeps in-frame clones, though not all of them. Among some 200,000 clones listed, 60% to 85% were seen once. Source material: PBMCs. Receptors were obtained from a girl aged 5-17 years in good health and CMV-seropositive. Each CDR3 is given with its conserved first and last residue. D genes are given only for firm matches. The size entry is marked missing in some rows and otherwise reads once, few, many or a size class.

V	J	size	D	CDR3	DNA
TRBV10-2	TRBJ1-2	NA	NA	CASSEQGVGGYTF	TGCGCCAGCAGTGAGCAAGGGGTTGGCGGCTACACCTTC
TRBV10-1	TRBJ2-5	NA	NA	CASSESTRQETQYF	TGCGCCAGCAGTGAGTCGACTCGGCAAGAGACCCAGTACTTC
TRBV12-5	TRBJ2-5	NA	TRBD2	CASGTGLAGASETQYF	TGTGCTAGTGGTACAGGACTAGCGGGGGCCTCAGAGACCCAGTACTTC
TRBV5-1	TRBJ2-4	few	NA	CASSLGQVEAIQYF	TGCGCCAGCAGCTTGGGACAGGTCGAGGCCATTCAGTACTTC
TRBV7-9	TRBJ2-5	NA	NA	CASSLAMRGTQETQYF	TGTGCCAGCAGCTTAGCTATGCGGGGAACGCAAGAGACCCAGTACTTC
TRBV7-6	TRBJ2-5	NA	TRBD2	CASSARTSGAETQYF	TGTGCCAGCAGCGCCCGGACTAGCGGGGCGGAGACCCAGTACTTC
TRBV4-3	TRBJ2-3	NA	NA	CASSQNKPQRTGTDTQYF	TGCGCCAGCAGCCAGAACAAACCGCAGAGGACTGGCACAGATACGCAGTATTTT
TRBV11-2	TRBJ1-6	NA	TRBD1	CASSLRIGQGNSPLHF	TGTGCCAGCAGCCTGAGGATCGGACAGGGGAATTCACCCCTCCACTTT
TRBV18	TRBJ2-7	NA	TRBD1	CASSPQDRGREQYF	TGTGCCAGCTCTCCACAGGACAGGGGACGGGAGCAGTACTTC
TRBV29-1	TRBJ2-7	NA	NA	CSVYYGQTTLDEQYF	TGCAGCGTTTATTACGGACAGACCACTCTGGACGAGCAGTACTTC
TRBV6-5	TRBJ1-2	NA	NA	CASSREGGYTF	TGTGCCAGCAGCCGGGAGGGAGGCTACACCTTC
TRBV4-3	TRBJ1-5	once	NA	CASSQTRGQGPQHF	TGCGCCAGCAGCCAAACAAGAGGTCAGGGACCCCAGCATTTT
TRBV5-1	TRBJ2-1	NA	NA	CASSSRDTSYNEQFF	TGCGCCAGCAGCAGCCGGGACACATCTTACAATGAGCAGTTCTTC
TRBV13	TRBJ2-3	few	NA	CASSTGTSDTQYF	TGTGCCAGCAGCACAGGGACATCAGATACGCAGTATTTT
TRBV11-3	TRBJ1-6	NA	NA	CASTREAVPNSPLHF	TGTGCCAGCACCCGGGAGGCAGTTCCTAATTCACCCCTCCACTTT
TRBV4-1	TRBJ2-7	NA	NA	CASSQEPGSKGEQYF	TGCGCCAGCAGCCAAGAGCCGGGGTCGAAGGGAGAGCAGTACTTC
TRBV27	TRBJ2-2	NA	TRBD1	CASSLGRGTGELFF	TGTGCCAGCAGTTTGGGCAGGGGGACCGGGGAGCTGTTTTTT
TRBV7-8	TRBJ2-7	NA	TRBD1	CASTPGQGLHEQYF	TGTGCCAGCACCCCGGGACAGGGCTTGCACGAGCAGTACTTC
TRBV10-1	TRBJ1-4	NA	NA	CAIQLGDDEKLFF	TGCGCCATACAATTGGGCGATGATGAAAAACTGTTTTTT
TRBV21-1	TRBJ1-2	NA	NA	CASSPVSSGNFYGYTF	TGTGCCAGCAGCCCCGTTTCGAGCGGCAACTTCTATGGCTACACCTTC
TRBV4-3	TRBJ1-4	NA	NA	CASSHEGQFEKLFF	TGCGCCAGCAGCCACGAAGGACAGTTTGAAAAACTGTTTTTT
TRBV6-1	TRBJ2-3	NA	TRBD1	CASGTGWDTQYF	TGTGCCAGCGGGACAGGGTGGGATACGCAGTATTTT
TRBV5-1	TRBJ2-3	NA	NA	CASSLGSLRGWGTDTQYF	TGCGCCAGCAGCTTGGGCTCCCTTAGGGGCTGGGGCACAGATACGCAGTATTTT
TRBV11-2	TRBJ2-5	NA	NA	CASSPFRQSQETQYF	TGTGCCAGCAGCCCCTTCCGACAGTCCCAAGAGACCCAGTACTTC
TRBV19	TRBJ2-3	NA	TRBD1	CASSISTGDWDTQYF	TGTGCCAGTAGTATAAGCACAGGGGATTGGGATACGCAGTATTTT
TRBV15	TRBJ2-1	NA	NA	CATSSYMHEQFF	TGTGCCACCAGCAGTTACATGCATGAGCAGTTCTTC
TRBV9	TRBJ2-1	NA	TRBD1	CASSARQGAYNEQFF	TGTGCCAGCAGCGCCAGACAGGGGGCCTACAATGAGCAGTTCTTC